A selection of T cell receptor beta chains follows, all from one sample in a study of technical replicates of blood from a few donors. The repertoire was sequenced with immunoSEQ multiplex PCR; TCRdb's copy has only in-frame clones and lacks some. The top ten clones hold approximately 4.8% of a sample with about 75,000 clones, approximately 90% of them seen once. What was sequenced was PBMCs. The receptors originated from a human donor in good health. Some clones in this sample may be carry-over from other donors' samples. Each CDR3 is given with its conserved first and last residue. Fields, in order: clone size, CDR3 length, V gene, J gene, D gene, CDR3 protein, CDR3 DNA. The D gene is left open where the match is weak. Clone size is stated in some rows and not others, as once, few, many or a class when expanded.

size: -; length: 13; V: TRBV5-4; J: TRBJ1-2; D: -; CDR3: CASSLEGINGYTF; DNA: TGTGCCAGCAGCTTGGAGGGGATAAACGGCTACACCTTC
size: -; length: 14; V: TRBV5-1; J: TRBJ1-2; D: TRBD1; CDR3: CASSPRTGSGGYTF; DNA: TGCGCCAGCAGCCCCCGGACAGGGTCGGGTGGCTACACCTTC
size: -; length: 15; V: TRBV5-1; J: TRBJ2-5; D: TRBD1; CDR3: CASSRGTAFQETQYF; DNA: TGCGCCAGCAGCAGGGGGACAGCATTCCAAGAGACCCAGTACTTC
size: -; length: 17; V: TRBV5-4; J: TRBJ1-1; D: TRBD1; CDR3: CASSLGLTGVAGTEAFF; DNA: TGTGCCAGCAGCTTGGGTTTGACAGGGGTAGCTGGCACTGAAGCTTTCTTT
size: -; length: 15; V: TRBV6-1; J: TRBJ2-5; D: TRBD2; CDR3: CASSKGTSGQETQYF; DNA: TGTGCCAGCAGTAAAGGGACTAGCGGGCAAGAGACCCAGTACTTC
size: -; length: 16; V: TRBV11-2; J: TRBJ2-7; D: TRBD2; CDR3: CASSHVAGAHSYEQYF; DNA: TGTGCCAGCAGCCACGTAGCGGGGGCCCACTCCTACGAGCAGTACTTC
size: -; length: 13; V: TRBV6-1; J: TRBJ2-2; D: -; CDR3: CASSRADTGELFF; DNA: TGTGCCAGCAGCAGGGCCGACACCGGGGAGCTGTTTTTT
size: -; length: 14; V: TRBV9; J: TRBJ2-7; D: TRBD2; CDR3: CASSASGGAHEQYF; DNA: TGTGCCAGCAGCGCCAGCGGGGGGGCCCACGAGCAGTACTTC
size: -; length: 17; V: TRBV14; J: TRBJ2-7; D: TRBD2; CDR3: CASSQKPGLAGGYEQYF; DNA: TGTGCCAGCAGCCAGAAACCGGGACTAGCGGGGGGATACGAGCAGTACTTC
size: -; length: 14; V: TRBV5-4; J: TRBJ2-7; D: TRBD2; CDR3: CASWVAGSRYEQYF; DNA: TGTGCCAGCTGGGTAGCGGGGTCCCGCTACGAGCAGTACTTC
size: -; length: 15; V: TRBV7-2; J: TRBJ1-3; D: -; CDR3: CASSLDSSRGNTIYF; DNA: TGTGCCAGCAGCTTAGACTCCTCCCGGGGAAACACCATATATTTT
size: -; length: 14; V: TRBV30; J: TRBJ2-3; D: -; CDR3: CAWSFLTNTDTQYF; DNA: TGTGCCTGGAGTTTCCTGACTAACACAGATACGCAGTATTTT
size: -; length: 9; V: TRBV20-1; J: TRBJ2-7; D: TRBD2; CDR3: CSARPGGCF; DNA: TGCAGTGCTAGGCCGGGAGGTTGCTTC
size: few; length: 18; V: TRBV15; J: TRBJ1-3; D: -; CDR3: CATSRGISLRRMGNTIYF; DNA: TGTGCCACCAGCAGAGGAATCTCACTACGGAGAATGGGAAACACCATATATTTT